This record looks at one TCR beta chain sequence and its context. CDR1 SQVTM and CDR2 ANQGSEA come from the germline V gene. This CDR3 is 16 amino acids long. After removal of 5 bases from V and 3 bases from J, the junction contained 12 bases not matched to a gene. The source of the sample is a study of blood T cell repertoires in COVID-19. Study-wide context: Some COVID-19 samples were acute and others convalescent; all came from the United States, Italy and Spain.

TCRdb keeps only in-frame clones here, not all; method: immunoSEQ multiplex PCR. The sample gives roughly 250,000 clones, about 90% of which show up once; 2.5% to 3.5% is in the top ten. Sequenced material: PBMCs or T cells enriched from blood (not recorded which). The sequence came from a woman in her thirties or forties with acute COVID-19. The chain uses TRBV29-1 and TRBJ2-7, with 11 bases matching TRBD2. CDR3 coding DNA: TGCAGCGTTCGACGAGGGGGGACTAGCGGCTTCTACGAGCAGTACTTC. It specifies CSVRRGGTSGFYEQYF.